This TCR beta chain was identified in a study of blood T cell repertoires in COVID-19. Measured with immunoSEQ multiplex PCR; TCRdb has only the in-frame clones, and not every one. Of more than 250,000 clones in the sample, around 83% were seen once. Germline CDR1 and CDR2: LGHNT and FRNRAP. V shed 2 bases and J 8 bases; nucleotides not matched to a gene: 8. The CDR3 sequence is 15 residues long. The V and J genes are TRBV12-5 and TRBJ2-1; 8 bases agree with TRBD2. Sequencing input: peripheral blood. The TCR sequence derives from a man younger than 30 with active or convalescent COVID-19. The CDR3 loop is CASGLQSGGPDEQFF. Here the CDR3 DNA reads TGTGCTAGTGGTTTGCAGTCGGGAGGGCCGGATGAGCAGTTCTTC.